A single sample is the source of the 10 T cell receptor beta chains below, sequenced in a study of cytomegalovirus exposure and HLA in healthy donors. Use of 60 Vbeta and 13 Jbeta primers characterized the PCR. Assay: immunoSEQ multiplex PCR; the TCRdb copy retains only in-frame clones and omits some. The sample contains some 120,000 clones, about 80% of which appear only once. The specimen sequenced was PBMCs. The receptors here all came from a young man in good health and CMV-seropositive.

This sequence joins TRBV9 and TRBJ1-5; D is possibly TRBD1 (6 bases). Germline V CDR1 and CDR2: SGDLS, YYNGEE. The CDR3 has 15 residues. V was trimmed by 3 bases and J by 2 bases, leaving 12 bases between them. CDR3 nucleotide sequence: TGTGCCAGCAGCGCCGGCAACAGGGGCAATCAGCCCCAGCATTTT. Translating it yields CASSAGNRGNQPQHF.

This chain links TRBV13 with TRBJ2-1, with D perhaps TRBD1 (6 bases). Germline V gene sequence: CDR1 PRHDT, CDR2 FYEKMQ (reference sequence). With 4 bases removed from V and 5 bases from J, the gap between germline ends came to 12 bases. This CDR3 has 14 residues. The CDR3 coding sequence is TGTGCCAGCAGCTGGGGGCGTCGGGACAATGAGCAGTTCTTC. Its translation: CASSWGRRDNEQFF.

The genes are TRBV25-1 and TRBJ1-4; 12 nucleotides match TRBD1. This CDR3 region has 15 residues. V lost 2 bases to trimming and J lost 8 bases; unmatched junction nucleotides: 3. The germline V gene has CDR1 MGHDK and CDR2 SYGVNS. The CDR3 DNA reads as TGTGCCAGCAGTGAAGGGACAGGGGGCCCCGAAAAACTGTTTTTT. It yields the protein CASSEGTGGPEKLFF.

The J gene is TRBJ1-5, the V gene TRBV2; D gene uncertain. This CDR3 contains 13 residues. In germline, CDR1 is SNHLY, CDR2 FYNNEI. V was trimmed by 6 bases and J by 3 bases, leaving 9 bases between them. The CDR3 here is CASSADSNQPQHF. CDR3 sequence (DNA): TGTGCCAGCAGCGCGGACTCCAATCAGCCCCAGCATTTT.

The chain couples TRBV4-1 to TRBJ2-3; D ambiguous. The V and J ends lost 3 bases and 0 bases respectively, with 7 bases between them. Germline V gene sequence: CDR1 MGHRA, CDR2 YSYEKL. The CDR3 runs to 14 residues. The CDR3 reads CASSQAYSTDTQYF. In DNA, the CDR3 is TGCGCCAGCAGCCAGGCTTACAGCACAGATACGCAGTATTTT.

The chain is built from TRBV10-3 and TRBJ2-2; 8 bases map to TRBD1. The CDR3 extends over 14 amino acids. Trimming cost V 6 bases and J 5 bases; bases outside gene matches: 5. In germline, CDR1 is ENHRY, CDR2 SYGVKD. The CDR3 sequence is CAIRGQVITGELFF. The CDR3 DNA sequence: TGTGCCATCAGGGGACAGGTGATAACCGGGGAGCTGTTTTTT.

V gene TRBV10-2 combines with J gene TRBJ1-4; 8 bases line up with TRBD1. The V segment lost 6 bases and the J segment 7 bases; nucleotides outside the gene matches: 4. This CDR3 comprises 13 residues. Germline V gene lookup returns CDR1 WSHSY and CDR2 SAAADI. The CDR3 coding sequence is TGCGCCAGCAGGGACAGGGCGGGTGAAAAACTGTTTTTT. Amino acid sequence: CASRDRAGEKLFF.

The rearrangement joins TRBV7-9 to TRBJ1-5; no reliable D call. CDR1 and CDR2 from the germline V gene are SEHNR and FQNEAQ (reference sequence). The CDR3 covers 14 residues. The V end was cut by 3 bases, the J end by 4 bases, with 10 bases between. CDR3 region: CASSFGRTNQPQHF. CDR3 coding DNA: TGTGCCAGCAGCTTTGGCAGGACTAATCAGCCCCAGCATTTT. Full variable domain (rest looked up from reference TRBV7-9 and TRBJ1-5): DTGVSQNPRHKITKRGQNVTFRCDPISEHNRLYWYRQTLGQGPEFLTYFQNEAQLEKSRLLSDRFSAERPKGSFSTLEIQRTEQGDSAMYLCASSFGRTNQPQHFGDGTRLSIL.

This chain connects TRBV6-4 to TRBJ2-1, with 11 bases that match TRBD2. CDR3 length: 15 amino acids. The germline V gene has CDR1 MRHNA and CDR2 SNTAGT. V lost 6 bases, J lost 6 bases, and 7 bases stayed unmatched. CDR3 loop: CASRASGGLFNEQFF. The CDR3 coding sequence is TGTGCCAGCAGAGCTAGCGGGGGGCTATTCAATGAGCAGTTCTTC.

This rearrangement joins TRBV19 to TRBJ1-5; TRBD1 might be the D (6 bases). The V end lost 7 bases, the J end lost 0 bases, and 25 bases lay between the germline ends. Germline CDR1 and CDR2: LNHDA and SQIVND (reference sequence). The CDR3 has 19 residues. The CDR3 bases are TGTGCCAGTAAACCCCTAACAGGGTTGGGGGAATTTAGCAATCAGCCCCAGCATTTT. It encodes CASKPLTGLGEFSNQPQHF.